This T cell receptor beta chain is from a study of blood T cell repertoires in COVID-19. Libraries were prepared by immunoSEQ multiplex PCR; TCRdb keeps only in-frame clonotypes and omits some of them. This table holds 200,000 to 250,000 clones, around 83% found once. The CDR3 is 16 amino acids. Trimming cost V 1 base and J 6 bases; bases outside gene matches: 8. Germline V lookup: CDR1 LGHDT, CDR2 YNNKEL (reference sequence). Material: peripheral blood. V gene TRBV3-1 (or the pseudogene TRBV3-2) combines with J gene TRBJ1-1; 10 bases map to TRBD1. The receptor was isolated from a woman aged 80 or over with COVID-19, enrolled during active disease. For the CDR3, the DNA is TGTGCCAGCAGCCAAGGGGACAGGGGAAGGGTATCTGAAGCTTTCTTT. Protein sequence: CASSQGDRGRVSEAFF.